What follows describes a single T cell receptor (beta chain). The V gene's germline CDR1 is LNHDA and CDR2 SQIVND (reference sequence). The CDR3 is 15 amino acids. The V segment lost 5 bases and the J segment 7 bases; nucleotides outside the gene matches: 11. This sample was taken from a study of blood T cell repertoires in COVID-19. The overall study: Some COVID-19 samples were acute and others convalescent; all came from the United States, Italy and Spain. Sample material is recorded as cDNA or gDNA derived from T cells, B-cell-depleted T cells, or PBMCs.

Source study methods: Reference gene primer amplification yielded estimated nucleated cell counts. This table comes from immunoSEQ multiplex PCR, and its TCRdb copy is limited to in-frame clones, with some not included. That table supplies the V and J calls and clone size; D and trimming were determined from the DNA. The repertoire holds roughly 210,000 clones, with around four fifths as singletons. Source material: peripheral blood. This clonotype originated in a woman aged 80 or over with COVID-19, enrolled during active disease. The V and J genes are TRBV19 and TRBJ1-2, with 9 bases lining up with TRBD1. In DNA, the CDR3 is TGTGCCAGTAGTCCAGGACAGGGGATGATTGCTGGCTACACCTTC. Its protein is CASSPGQGMIAGYTF. The variable domain in full, completed from reference TRBV19 and TRBJ1-2, reads DGGITQSPKYLFRKEGQNVTLSCEQNLNHDAMYWYRQDPGQGLRLIYYSQIVNDFQKGDIAEGYSVSREKKESFPLTVTSAQKNPTAFYLCASSPGQGMIAGYTFGSGTRLTVV.